The T cell receptor beta chain under discussion was sequenced for a study of T cell responses to AZD1222 COVID-19 vaccine. This table comes from immunoSEQ multiplex PCR, and its TCRdb copy is limited to in-frame clones, with some not included. The data contain about 130,000 clones, about 88% of them singletons. Findings and caveats of the study: At 160-218 and 743-854, vaccine-associated CD4 TCRs were dominant, and they spanned spike. Spike-specific TCR breadth and depth both grew after two AZD1222 doses. Only 5 or 6 individuals given AZD1222 were seropositive at baseline. No day 14 peak samples; only post-peak repertoires were characterized.

A note on this clone: Antigen unknown.

CDR3 length equals 15 residues. J lost 4 bases, V lost 2 bases, and 6 bases had no gene match. The germline V gene encodes CDR1 LNHNV and CDR2 YYDKDF (reference sequence). The receptor was derived from an adult who received the AZD1222 COVID-19 vaccine. Sequenced here: peripheral blood, sampled 28 days after the second AZD1222 dose. This sequence joins TRBV15 and TRBJ2-3, with 7 bases matching TRBD2. This CDR3 is CATSRSRGVADTQYF. The CDR3 nucleotides are TGTGCCACCAGCAGATCCCGGGGGGTCGCAGATACGCAGTATTTT.